This T cell receptor beta chain stems from a study of regulatory T cells in long-lasting Graves disease (dated by TCRdb to about 2021). Study-wide context: In the newly diagnosed Graves' disease group, patients had been taking antithyroid drugs for less than 3 months. The study was conducted in China and was registered as a clinical trial. Peripheral blood TCR sequencing and RNA sequencing compared persistent Graves' disease patients with newly diagnosed Graves' disease patients. TCR sequencing covered around 13 persistent and 20 or so newly diagnosed Graves' disease patients, 33 samples in total. The paper's findings and limits, for the study overall: The authors noted that the small sample size was a limitation that may lower accuracy. More public clonotypes were shared among persistent patients (about 2,800) than among newly diagnosed patients (roughly 1,000). Preferential use of TRBV28, TRBJ1-2 and TRBJ2-5 was observed in persistent disease, whereas TRBV20-1 and TRBJ2-1 were favored in newly diagnosed disease. Sequencing and analysis were limited to the TCR beta chain. Only peripheral blood was studied, because thyroid tissue, the primary lesion, was inaccessible. Compared with newly diagnosed patients, persistent Graves' disease patients had lower TCR Shannon entropy and fewer highly expanded clones, which suggests clonal expansion.

The time point label, as the study defines it: newly diagnosed GD, antithyroid drugs for less than 3 months. For both TCR sequencing and RNA sequencing, RNA was extracted from PBMCs using TRIzol. The diagnosis of Graves' disease followed American Thyroid Association guidelines. The patients came from an endocrinology department in Xi'an, China. Each patient gave approximately 10 milliliters of peripheral blood, collected in an EDTA anticoagulant tube. PBMCs were isolated by Ficoll Paque Plus density gradient separation without further T cell sorting. An Agilent 2100 Bioanalyzer and agarose gel were used to check RNA quality, and a NanoDrop 2000 was used to measure RNA concentration. The library was produced with multiplex PCR. Sequencing was carried out with an Illumina HiSeq 4000. iRepertoire HTBI primers and Arm-PCR amplification of CDR3 regions were used to construct TCR beta libraries. Before sequencing, the PCR products went through gel purification. In the source study's methods: Gene usage analysis of CDR3 amino acid clonotypes used the 62 TRBV and some 13 TRBJ segments found across samples. COPE and FqMerger were used to merge filtered high-quality paired reads into contigs. BLAST was used to align contigs to IMGT TRBV, TRBD and TRBJ reference genes, and CDR3 was defined according to IMGT. Any clonotype with a frequency above 0.1% was classified as a highly expanded clone. Shannon entropy served as the measure of repertoire diversity, while the Gini coefficient captured V-J evenness. Clonotypes shared by more than one individual were considered public. TCRdb trimmed the raw reads at Q25, called clones with MiXCR and kept productive beta chains. Merged by CDR3 protein, the rows form single entries marked with the most common genes and DNA. These V and J calls are TCRdb output, not the study's own analysis. The sample profile shows around 320,000 distinct CDR3 sequences; about a sixth of them were found once. The ten largest clones take up roughly 30% of the sample.

From the germline V gene, CDR1 is SGHTA and CDR2 is FQGNSA. The CDR3 measures 15 amino acids from cysteine to phenylalanine. Here the CDR3 DNA is all that survives: 45 bases in frame from base 1. For this chain, trimming is 5 bases at the V end and 0 bases at the J end, and the number of junction bases without a gene match is 5. Ten or more counts support this clonotype. What antigen it recognizes has not been identified. Base qualities are not recorded, but no much larger clone differs from it by a single base. This sample also belongs to another study, concerning T cells in Graves' hyperthyroidism and ophthalmopathy. The second paper further reports: Graves' hyperthyroidism was defined as stable when no progression to ophthalmopathy occurred over 18 months of follow-up. Hyperthyroidism patients were newly diagnosed, had a disease duration of under 2 months, and were aged 18 to 65 years. The study excluded patients with uncontrolled infections, other autoimmune diseases, pregnancy or lactation. Diagnoses relied on clinical symptoms, serum thyroxine and TRAb, thyroid ultrasound and orbital computed tomography. The TCR CDR3 was subjected to a first round of RT-PCR using the HTBI primer set and the Qiagen OneStep RT-PCR kit. Most expanded thyroid clonotypes (frequency above 0.001) were also detected in blood, suggesting blood repertoires may reflect thyroid immune responses. In cross-validation, a model built on a 13 V-J signature told ophthalmopathy apart from stable hyperthyroidism with 87.88% sensitivity and about 81% specificity, and in testing the same model reached 80%/75%. In validation, the model predicted progression to ophthalmopathy a median of about 6.5 months before onset, with about 67% sensitivity and 72.22% specificity. To identify distinguishing TCR V-J signatures, a discovery cohort of around 100 patients was used, comprising fewer than 45 with Graves' ophthalmopathy and some 60 with stable Graves' hyperthyroidism. Whether ophthalmopathy could be predicted prospectively was tested in an independent validation cohort made up of 18 to 20 hyperthyroidism patients plus 17 patients who later progressed to ophthalmopathy. The roughly 100 discovery patients were divided at random into training and test sets in a 7:3 ratio. In six Graves' hyperthyroidism patients, the study also compared T-cell repertoires from thyroid tissue with T-cell repertoires from blood. After blood sampling, hyperthyroidism patients were treated with methimazole at a starting dose of 30 mg daily, and ophthalmopathy patients were treated with high-dose intravenous methylprednisolone. Libraries were constructed in a second round of multiplex PCR, after which size selection and purification were performed. Paired-end sequencing of the libraries was performed with 100 bp reads on an Illumina HiSeq2000. SOAPnuke was used to process the raw data, throwing out any read that contained adapters or uncalled bases, had a mean Phred below 15, or lacked an exact constant-primer or identifier match. COPE v1.2.5 was used to merge the high-quality paired reads, and each unique nucleotide sequence was defined as a clonotype. MiTCR v1.1 was used to align clonotypes to the IMGT TRBV, TRBD and TRBJ reference segments. The analysis was restricted to V-J combinations with a frequency above 0.0001, which together covered 99.2% of the repertoires. The TCS score was defined as F50 (clonal expansion) divided by E x V (chaos), with BLOSUM62-based TCRdist calculated between CDR3 peptides within each V-J. Welch's t-statistics and random forest reduced several hundred V-J features to 10 to 15, which were used in a naive Bayes classifier (R e1071). Sample size was not statistically predetermined, and blinding of investigators to group allocation was not performed. The paper reports TCR Vbeta CDR3 sequencing of approximately 130 peripheral blood samples: around 41 ophthalmopathy, fewer than 85 hyperthyroidism and 17 progressor patients.

The V and J genes are TRBV7-2 and TRBJ2-3; TRBD2 aligns with 7 central bases. This sample comprised peripheral blood mononuclear cells (PBMCs), obtained at new diagnosis, from a patient treated with antithyroid drugs. The source is a man aged 40-50 years with Graves disease. Donor details come from another sample of the same person, matched by shared clones. CDR3 region: CASSRAGPSTDTQYF. The DNA reads TGTGCCAGCAGCCGAGCGGGGCCAAGCACAGATACGCAGTATTTT.